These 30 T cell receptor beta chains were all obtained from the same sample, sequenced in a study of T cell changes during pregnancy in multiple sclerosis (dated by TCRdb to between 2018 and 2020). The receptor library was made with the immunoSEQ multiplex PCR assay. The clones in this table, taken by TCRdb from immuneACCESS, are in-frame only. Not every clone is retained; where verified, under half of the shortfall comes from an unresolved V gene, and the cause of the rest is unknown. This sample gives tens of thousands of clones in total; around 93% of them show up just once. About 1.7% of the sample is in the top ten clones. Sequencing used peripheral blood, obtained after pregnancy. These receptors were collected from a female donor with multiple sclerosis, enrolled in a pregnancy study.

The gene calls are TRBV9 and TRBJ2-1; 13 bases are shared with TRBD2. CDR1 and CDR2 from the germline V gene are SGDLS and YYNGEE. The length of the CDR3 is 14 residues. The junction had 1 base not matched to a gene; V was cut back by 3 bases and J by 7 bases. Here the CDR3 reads CASSETSGGNEQFF. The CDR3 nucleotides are TGTGCCAGCAGCGAGACTAGCGGGGGGAATGAGCAGTTCTTC.

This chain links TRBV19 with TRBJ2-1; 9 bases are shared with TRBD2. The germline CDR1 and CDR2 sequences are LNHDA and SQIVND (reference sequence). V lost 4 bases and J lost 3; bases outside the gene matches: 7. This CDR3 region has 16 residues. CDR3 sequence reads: CASSTVGLALYNEQFF. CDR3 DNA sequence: TGTGCCAGTAGTACCGTAGGACTAGCGCTCTACAATGAGCAGTTCTTC.

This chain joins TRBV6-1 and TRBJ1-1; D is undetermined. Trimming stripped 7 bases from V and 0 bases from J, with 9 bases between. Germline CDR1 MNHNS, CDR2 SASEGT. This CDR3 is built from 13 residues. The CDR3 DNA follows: TGTGCCAGCAAAACAGCTATGAACACTGAAGCTTTCTTT. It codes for CASKTAMNTEAFF.

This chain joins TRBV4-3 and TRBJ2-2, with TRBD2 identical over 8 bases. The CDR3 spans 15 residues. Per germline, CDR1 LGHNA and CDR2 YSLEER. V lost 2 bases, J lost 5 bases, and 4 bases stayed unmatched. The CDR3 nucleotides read TGCGCCAGCAGCCAAAACCCGGGAGGGACCGGGGAGCTGTTTTTT. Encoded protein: CASSQNPGGTGELFF.

The CDR3 loop reads CASSLVLANTEAFF. The CDR3 DNA sequence: TGTGCCAGCAGCTTGGTCCTAGCGAACACTGAAGCTTTCTTT. The chain has TRBV7-9 and TRBJ1-1, with D uncertain. CDR1 and CDR2 (germline): SEHNR, FQNEAQ (reference sequence). The CDR3 consists of 14 residues. V was cut by 3 bases and J by 1 base, with 9 bases left in between.

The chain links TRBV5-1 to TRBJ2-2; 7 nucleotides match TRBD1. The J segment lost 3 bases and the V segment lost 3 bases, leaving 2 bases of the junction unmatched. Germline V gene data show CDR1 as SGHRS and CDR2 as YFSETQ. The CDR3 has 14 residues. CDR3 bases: TGCGCCAGCAGCTATGACAGGGACACCGGGGAGCTGTTTTTT. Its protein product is CASSYDRDTGELFF. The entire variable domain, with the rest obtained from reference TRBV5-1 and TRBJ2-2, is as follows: KAGVTQTPRYLIKTRGQQVTLSCSPISGHRSVSWYQQTPGQGLQFLFEYFSETQRNKGNFPGRFSGRQFSNSRSEMNVSTLELGDSALYLCASSYDRDTGELFFGEGSRLTVL.

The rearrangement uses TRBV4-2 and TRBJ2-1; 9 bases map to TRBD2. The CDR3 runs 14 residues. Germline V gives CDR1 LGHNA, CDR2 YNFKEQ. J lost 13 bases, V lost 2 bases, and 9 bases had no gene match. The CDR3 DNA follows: TGTGCCAGCAGCCAATCCTCGCGGGAGGGCCCTCAGTTCTTC. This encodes CASSQSSREGPQFF.

CDR3 DNA sequence: TGTGCCAGCAGCCAAGATCAGGGTCTGGTATATACGCAGTATTTT. Encoded protein: CASSQDQGLVYTQYF. The V gene is TRBV4-2, the J gene TRBJ2-3, with TRBD1 as a possible D gene (5 bases). Deletions cut 0 bases from V and 7 bases from J, with 14 bases between. CDR1 and CDR2 (germline): LGHNA, YNFKEQ. The CDR3 has 15 amino acids.

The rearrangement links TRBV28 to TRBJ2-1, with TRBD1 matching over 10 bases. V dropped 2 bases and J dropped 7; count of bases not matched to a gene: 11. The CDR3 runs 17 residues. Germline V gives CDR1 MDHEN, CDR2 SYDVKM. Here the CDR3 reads CASSLTGGQGPSNEQFF. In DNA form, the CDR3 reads TGTGCCAGCAGTTTAACCGGGGGACAGGGGCCATCAAATGAGCAGTTCTTC.

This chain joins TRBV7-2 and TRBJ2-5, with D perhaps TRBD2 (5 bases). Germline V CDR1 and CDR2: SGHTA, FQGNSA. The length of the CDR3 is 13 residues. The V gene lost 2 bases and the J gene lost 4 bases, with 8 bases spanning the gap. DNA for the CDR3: TGTGCCAGCAGCTTACGTCTAGCAGAGACCCAGTACTTC. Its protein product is CASSLRLAETQYF.

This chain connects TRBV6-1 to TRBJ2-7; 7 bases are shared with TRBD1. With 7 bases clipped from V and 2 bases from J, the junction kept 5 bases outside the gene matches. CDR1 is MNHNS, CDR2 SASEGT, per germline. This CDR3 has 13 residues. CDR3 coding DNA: TGTGCCAGCAAAACAGGGGAAACCTACGAGCAGTACTTC. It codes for CASKTGETYEQYF.

The CDR3 region has the DNA TGCAGCGTTGCCAGCGGGAGTTTAACCGGGGAGCTGTTTTTT. Translated: CSVASGSLTGELFF. The chain is built from TRBV29-1 and TRBJ2-2; 8 positions agree with TRBD2. The trim removed 4 bases at V and 5 bases at J, leaving 6 bases unmatched. The CDR3 is 14 amino acids. In germline, CDR1 is SQVTM, CDR2 ANQGSEA.

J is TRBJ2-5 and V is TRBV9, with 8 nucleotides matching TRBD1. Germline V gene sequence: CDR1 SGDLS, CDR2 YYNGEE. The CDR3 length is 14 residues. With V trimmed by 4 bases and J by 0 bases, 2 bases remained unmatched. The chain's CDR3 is CASSRTGYQETQYF. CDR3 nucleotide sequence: TGTGCCAGCAGCAGGACAGGGTACCAAGAGACCCAGTACTTC.

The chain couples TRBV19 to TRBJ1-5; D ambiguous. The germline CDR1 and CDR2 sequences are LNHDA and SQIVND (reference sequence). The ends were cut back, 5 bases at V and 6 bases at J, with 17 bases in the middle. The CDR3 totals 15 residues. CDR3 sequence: CASSVDDGEGQPQHF. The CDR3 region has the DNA TGTGCCAGTAGTGTGGACGACGGCGAGGGTCAGCCCCAGCATTTT.

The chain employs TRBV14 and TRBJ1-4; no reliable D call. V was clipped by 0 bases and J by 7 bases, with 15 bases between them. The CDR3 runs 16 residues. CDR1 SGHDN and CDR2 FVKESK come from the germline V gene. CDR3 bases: TGTGCCAGCAGCCAAGAGCTTGGAGGGCTAGGTGAAAAACTGTTTTTT. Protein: CASSQELGGLGEKLFF. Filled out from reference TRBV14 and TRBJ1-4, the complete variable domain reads EAGVTQFPSHSVIEKGQTVTLRCDPISGHDNLYWYRRVMGKEIKFLLHFVKESKQDESGMPNNRFLAERTGGTYSTLKVQPAELEDSGVYFCASSQELGGLGEKLFFGSGTQLSVL.

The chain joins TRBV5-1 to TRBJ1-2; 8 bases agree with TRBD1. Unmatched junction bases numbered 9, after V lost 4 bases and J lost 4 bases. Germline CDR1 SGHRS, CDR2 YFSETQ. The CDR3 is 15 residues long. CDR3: CASSPGDRSSYGYTF. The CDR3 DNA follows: TGCGCCAGCAGCCCTGGGGACAGGTCCTCCTATGGCTACACCTTC.

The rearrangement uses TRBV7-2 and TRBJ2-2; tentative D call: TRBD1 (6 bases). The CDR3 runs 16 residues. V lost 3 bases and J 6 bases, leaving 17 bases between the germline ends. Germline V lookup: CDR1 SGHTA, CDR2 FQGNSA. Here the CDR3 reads CASSFPQGYKAGELFF. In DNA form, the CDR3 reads TGTGCCAGCAGCTTTCCCCAGGGGTACAAGGCCGGGGAGCTGTTTTTT.

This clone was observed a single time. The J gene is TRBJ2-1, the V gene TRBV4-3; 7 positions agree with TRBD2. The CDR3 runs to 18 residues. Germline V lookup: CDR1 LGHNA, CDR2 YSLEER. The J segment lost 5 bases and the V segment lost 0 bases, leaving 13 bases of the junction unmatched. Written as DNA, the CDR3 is TGCGCCAGCAGCCAAGATCGGGGCTGGGCGGGAGACGACAATGAGCAGTTCTTC. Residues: CASSQDRGWAGDDNEQFF.

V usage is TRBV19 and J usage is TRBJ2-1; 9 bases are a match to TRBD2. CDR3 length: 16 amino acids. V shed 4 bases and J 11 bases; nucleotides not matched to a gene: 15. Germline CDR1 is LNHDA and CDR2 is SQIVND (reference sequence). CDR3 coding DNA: TGTGCCAGTAGTAGCCAACTAGCGGGTGGACAATCCCAGCAGTTCTTC. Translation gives CASSSQLAGGQSQQFF.

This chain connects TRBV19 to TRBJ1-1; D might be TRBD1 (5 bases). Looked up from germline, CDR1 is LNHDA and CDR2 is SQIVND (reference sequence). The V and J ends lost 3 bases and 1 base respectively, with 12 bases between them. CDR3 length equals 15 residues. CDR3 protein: CASSIIGGWNTEAFF. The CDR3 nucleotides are TGTGCCAGTAGTATTATTGGGGGGTGGAACACTGAAGCTTTCTTT.

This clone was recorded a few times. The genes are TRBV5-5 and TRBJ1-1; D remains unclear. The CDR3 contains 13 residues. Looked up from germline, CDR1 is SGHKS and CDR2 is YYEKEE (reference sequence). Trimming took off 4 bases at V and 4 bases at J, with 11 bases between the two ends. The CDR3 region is CASSGRVGTEAFF. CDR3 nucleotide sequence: TGTGCCAGCAGCGGGAGGGTTGGCACTGAAGCTTTCTTT. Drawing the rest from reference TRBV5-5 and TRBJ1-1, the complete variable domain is DAGVTQSPTHLIKTRGQQVTLRCSPISGHKSVSWYQQVLGQGPQFIFQYYEKEERGRGNFPDRFSARQFPNYSSELNVNALLLGDSALYLCASSGRVGTEAFFGQGTRLTVV.

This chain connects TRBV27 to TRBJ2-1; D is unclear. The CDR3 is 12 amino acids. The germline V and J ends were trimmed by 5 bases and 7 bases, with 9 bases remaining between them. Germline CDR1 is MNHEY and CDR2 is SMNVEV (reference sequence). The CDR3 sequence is CASSVSRNEQFF. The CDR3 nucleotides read TGTGCCAGCAGTGTAAGTCGGAATGAGCAGTTCTTC.

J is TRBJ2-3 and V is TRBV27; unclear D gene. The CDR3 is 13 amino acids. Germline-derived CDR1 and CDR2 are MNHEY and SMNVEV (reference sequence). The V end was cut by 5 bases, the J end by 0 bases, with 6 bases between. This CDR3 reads CASSPLSTDTQYF. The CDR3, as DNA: TGTGCCAGCAGTCCCCTGAGCACAGATACGCAGTATTTT.

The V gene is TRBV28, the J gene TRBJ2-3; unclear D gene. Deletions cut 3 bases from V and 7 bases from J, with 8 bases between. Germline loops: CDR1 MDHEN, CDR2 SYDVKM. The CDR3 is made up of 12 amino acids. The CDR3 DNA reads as TGTGCCAGCAGTTTCAACTACAATACGCAGTATTTT. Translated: CASSFNYNTQYF.

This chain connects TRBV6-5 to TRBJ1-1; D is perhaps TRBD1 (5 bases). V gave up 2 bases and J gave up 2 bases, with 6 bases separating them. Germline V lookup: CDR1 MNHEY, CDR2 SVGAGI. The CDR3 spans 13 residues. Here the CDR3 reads CASSYRGNTEAFF. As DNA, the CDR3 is TGTGCCAGCAGTTACAGGGGCAACACTGAAGCTTTCTTT.

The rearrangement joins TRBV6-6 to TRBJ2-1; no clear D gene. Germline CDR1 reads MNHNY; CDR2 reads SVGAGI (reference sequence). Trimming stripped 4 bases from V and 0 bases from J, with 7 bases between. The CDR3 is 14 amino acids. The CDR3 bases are TGTGCCAGCAGTTTACAGTTCTCCTACAATGAGCAGTTCTTC. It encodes CASSLQFSYNEQFF.

The CDR3 DNA sequence: TGTGCCAGCAGCCAAAACGACGGGGAGACCCAGTACTTC. As protein: CASSQNDGETQYF. This rearrangement joins TRBV7-3 to TRBJ2-5; D remains unclear. The CDR3 is 13 residues long. Germline V gene sequence: CDR1 SGHTA, CDR2 FQGTGA. Trimming took off 5 bases at V and 5 bases at J, with 12 bases between the two ends.

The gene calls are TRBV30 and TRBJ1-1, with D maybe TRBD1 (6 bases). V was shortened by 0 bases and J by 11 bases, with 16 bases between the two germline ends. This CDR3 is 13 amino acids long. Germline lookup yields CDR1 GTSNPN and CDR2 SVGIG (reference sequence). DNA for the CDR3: TGTGCCTGGAGTGTGGGGGGGGCGACTGTGGCTTTCTTT. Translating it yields CAWSVGGATVAFF.

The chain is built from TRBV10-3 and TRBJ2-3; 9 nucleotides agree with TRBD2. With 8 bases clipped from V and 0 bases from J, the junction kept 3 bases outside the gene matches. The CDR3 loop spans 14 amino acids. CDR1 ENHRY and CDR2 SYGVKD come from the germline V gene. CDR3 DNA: TGTGCCATCCAGCTAGCGGGGAGCACAGATACGCAGTATTTT. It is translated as CAIQLAGSTDTQYF.

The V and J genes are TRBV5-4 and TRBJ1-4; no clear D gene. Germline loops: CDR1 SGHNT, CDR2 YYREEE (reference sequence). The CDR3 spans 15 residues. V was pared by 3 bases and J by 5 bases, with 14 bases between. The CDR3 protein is CASSSGGRTNEKLFF. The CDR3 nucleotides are TGTGCCAGCAGCTCGGGAGGACGGACGAATGAAAAACTGTTTTTT.